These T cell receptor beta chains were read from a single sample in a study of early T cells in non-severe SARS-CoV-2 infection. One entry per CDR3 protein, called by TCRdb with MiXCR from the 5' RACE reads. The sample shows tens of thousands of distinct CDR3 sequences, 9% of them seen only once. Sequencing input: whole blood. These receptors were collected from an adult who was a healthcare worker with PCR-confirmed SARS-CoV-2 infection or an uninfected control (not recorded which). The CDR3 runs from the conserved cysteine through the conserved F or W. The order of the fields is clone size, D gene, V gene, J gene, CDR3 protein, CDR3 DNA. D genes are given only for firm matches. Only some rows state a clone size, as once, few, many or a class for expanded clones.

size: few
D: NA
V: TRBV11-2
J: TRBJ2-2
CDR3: CASSLEGELFF
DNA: TGTGCCAGCAGCTTAGAAGGGGAGCTGTTTTTT

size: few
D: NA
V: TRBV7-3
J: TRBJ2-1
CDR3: CASSLSLEKAGQTPEQFF
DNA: TGTGCCAGCAGTTTATCCCTAGAGAAGGCGGGACAAACACCCGAGCAGTTCTTC

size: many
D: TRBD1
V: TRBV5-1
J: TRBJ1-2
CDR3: CASSLDGQGARSYGYTF
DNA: TGCGCCAGCAGCTTGGATGGACAGGGGGCGCGGAGCTATGGCTACACCTTC

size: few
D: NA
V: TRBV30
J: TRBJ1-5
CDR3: CAWSTEVGNQPQHF
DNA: TGTGCCTGGAGTACGGAGGTCGGCAATCAGCCCCAGCATTTT

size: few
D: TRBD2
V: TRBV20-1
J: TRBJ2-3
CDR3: CSARALAGGSDTQYF
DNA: TGCAGTGCTAGAGCCCTAGCGGGGGGATCAGATACGCAGTATTTT

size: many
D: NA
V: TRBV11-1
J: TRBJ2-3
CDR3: CASSISDGTDTQYF
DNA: TGTGCCAGCAGCATTTCCGACGGCACAGATACGCAGTATTTT

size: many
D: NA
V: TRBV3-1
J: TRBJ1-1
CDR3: CASSLLTNTEAFF
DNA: TGTGCCAGCAGCCTTCTAACGAACACTGAAGCTTTCTTT

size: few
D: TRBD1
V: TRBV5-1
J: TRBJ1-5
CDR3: CASSPGTGGRNQPQHF
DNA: TGCGCCAGCAGCCCCGGGACAGGGGGTCGCAATCAGCCCCAGCATTTT

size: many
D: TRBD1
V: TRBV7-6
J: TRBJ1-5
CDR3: CASSLEQGALDQPQHF
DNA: TGTGCCAGCAGCTTAGAACAGGGGGCATTGGATCAGCCCCAGCATTTT

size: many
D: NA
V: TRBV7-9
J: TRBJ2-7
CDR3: CASSSHYYEQYF
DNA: TGTGCCAGCAGCTCTCACTACTACGAGCAGTACTTC

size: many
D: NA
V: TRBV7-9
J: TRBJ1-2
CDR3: CASSAVAGDGYTF
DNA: TGTGCCAGCAGTGCCGTTGCGGGGGATGGCTACACCTTC

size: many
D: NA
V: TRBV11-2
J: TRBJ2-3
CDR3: CASSPQFYTDTQYF
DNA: TGTGCCAGCAGCCCTCAGTTCTACACAGATACGCAGTATTTT

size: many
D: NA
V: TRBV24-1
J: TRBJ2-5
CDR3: CATSDPRILGETQYF
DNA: TGTGCCACCAGTGATCCCCGGATCCTAGGGGAGACCCAGTACTTC

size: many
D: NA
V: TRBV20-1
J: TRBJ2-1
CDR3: CSARVAASSHNEQFF
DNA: TGCAGTGCTAGAGTTGCCGCTAGCTCCCACAATGAGCAGTTCTTC

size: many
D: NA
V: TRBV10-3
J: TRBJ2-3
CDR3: CAIRTADLTDTQYF
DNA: TGTGCCATCCGGACAGCCGATCTTACAGATACGCAGTATTTT

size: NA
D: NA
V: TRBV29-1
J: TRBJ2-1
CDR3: CSVDRTYNEQFF
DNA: TGCAGCGTTGATCGGACGTACAATGAGCAGTTCTTC

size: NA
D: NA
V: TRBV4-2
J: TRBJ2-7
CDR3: CASSQESNF
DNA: TGTGCCAGCAGCCAAGAAAGCAACTTC

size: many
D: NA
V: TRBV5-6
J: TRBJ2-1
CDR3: CASSLTEIEQFF
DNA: TGTGCCAGCAGCTTGACAGAGATTGAGCAGTTCTTC

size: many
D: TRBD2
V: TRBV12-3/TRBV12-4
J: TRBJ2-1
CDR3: CASNSGGATNEQFF
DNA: TGTGCCAGCAATAGCGGGGGGGCCACTAATGAGCAGTTCTTC

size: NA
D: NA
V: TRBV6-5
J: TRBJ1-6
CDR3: CASSPDTPGTPLHF
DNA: TGTGCCAGCAGTCCGGATACTCCGGGGACACCCCTCCACTTT

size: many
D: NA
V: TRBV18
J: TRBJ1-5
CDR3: CASSPTGYSNQPQHF
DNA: TGTGCCAGCTCACCGACGGGGTATAGCAATCAGCCCCAGCATTTT

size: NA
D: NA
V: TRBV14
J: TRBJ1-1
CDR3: CASSHTAVEAFF
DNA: TGTGCCAGCAGCCATACCGCCGTAGAAGCTTTCTTT

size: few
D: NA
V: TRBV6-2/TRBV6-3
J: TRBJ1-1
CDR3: CASYAGHSNTEAFF
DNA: TGTGCCAGCTACGCGGGACATTCGAACACTGAAGCTTTCTTT

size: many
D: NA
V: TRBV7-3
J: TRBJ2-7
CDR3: CASSLSGGHYEQYF
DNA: TGTGCCAGCAGCTTAAGTGGGGGACACTACGAGCAGTACTTC

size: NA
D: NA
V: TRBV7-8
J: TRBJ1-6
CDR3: CASSLETRGNSPLHF
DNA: TGTGCCAGCAGCTTAGAGACACGGGGGAATTCACCCCTCCACTTT

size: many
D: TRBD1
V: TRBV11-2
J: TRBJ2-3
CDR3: CASSPGTGNTDTQYF
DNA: TGTGCCAGCAGCCCAGGGACAGGGAACACAGATACGCAGTATTTT

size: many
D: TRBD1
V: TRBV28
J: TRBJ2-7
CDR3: CASSPADRVWSYEQYF
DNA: TGTGCCAGCAGTCCCGCGGACAGGGTGTGGTCCTACGAGCAGTACTTC

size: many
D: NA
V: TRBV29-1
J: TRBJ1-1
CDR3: CSAPLQGTEAFF
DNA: TGCAGCGCCCCCCTTCAGGGAACTGAAGCTTTCTTT

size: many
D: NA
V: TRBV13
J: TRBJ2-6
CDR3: CASSRPVGGSGANVLTF
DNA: TGTGCCAGCAGCCGTCCAGTAGGGGGGTCTGGGGCCAACGTCCTGACTTTC

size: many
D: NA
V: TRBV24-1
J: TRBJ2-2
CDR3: CATSEGEVAGELFF
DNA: TGTGCCACCAGTGAAGGGGAGGTAGCCGGGGAGCTGTTTTTT

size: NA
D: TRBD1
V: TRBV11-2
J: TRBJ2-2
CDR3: CASSFRGPNTGELFF
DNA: TGTGCCAGCAGCTTCAGGGGGCCGAACACCGGGGAGCTGTTTTTT

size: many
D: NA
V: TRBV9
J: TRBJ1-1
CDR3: CASQKDWDTEAFF
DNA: TGTGCCAGTCAGAAGGATTGGGACACTGAAGCTTTCTTT

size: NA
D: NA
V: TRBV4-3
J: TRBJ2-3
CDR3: CASSQDLEGSSTDTQYF
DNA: TGCGCCAGCAGCCAAGATTTGGAGGGCTCTAGCACAGATACGCAGTATTTT

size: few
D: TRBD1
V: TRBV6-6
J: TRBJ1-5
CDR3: CASTSDRGRAQPQHF
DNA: TGTGCCAGCACCTCAGACAGGGGGCGCGCTCAGCCCCAGCATTTT

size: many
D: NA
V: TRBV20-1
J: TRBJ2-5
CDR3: CSARVGGGGETQYF
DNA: TGCAGTGCTAGAGTGGGAGGGGGGGGCGAGACCCAGTACTTC

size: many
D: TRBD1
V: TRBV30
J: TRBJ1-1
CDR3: CAWSGSQGLAFF
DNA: TGTGCCTGGAGCGGATCACAGGGGTTGGCTTTCTTT

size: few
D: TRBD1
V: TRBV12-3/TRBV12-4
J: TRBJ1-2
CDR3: CASRNRGGYGYTF
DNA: TGTGCCAGCAGAAACAGGGGGGGCTATGGCTACACCTTC

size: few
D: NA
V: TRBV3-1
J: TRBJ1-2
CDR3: CASSQDYGYTF
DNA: TGTGCCAGCAGCCAAGACTATGGCTACACCTTC